This T cell receptor (beta chain) is drawn from a study of CD8 T cell repertoires and HIV-1 epitope variants. Turning to the study itself: T cells were stimulated with Twenty-five Gag and Nef peptides separately. An uncultured baseline aliquot held 1M T cells. Tested: three Gag epitope families, Nef HW9 and YT9.

Per the germline V gene, CDR1 is MDHEN and CDR2 is SYDVKM. The CDR3 consists of 13 residues. V gave up 3 bases and J gave up 5 bases, with 10 bases separating them. The protocol was immunoSEQ multiplex PCR, while the TCRdb copy is restricted to in-frame clones and leaves out a portion. The table shows tens of thousands of clones, with approximately 70% occurring only once. The sequencing input was uncultured baseline CD8+ T cells from peripheral blood mononuclear cells (PBMCs). The source is a male donor with HIV. The rearrangement uses TRBV28 and TRBJ2-5, with D perhaps matching TRBD1 or TRBD2 (5 bases each). CDR3 sequence reads: CASSLGTQETQYF. CDR3 DNA sequence: TGTGCCAGCAGTTTGGGGACCCAGGAGACCCAGTACTTC.